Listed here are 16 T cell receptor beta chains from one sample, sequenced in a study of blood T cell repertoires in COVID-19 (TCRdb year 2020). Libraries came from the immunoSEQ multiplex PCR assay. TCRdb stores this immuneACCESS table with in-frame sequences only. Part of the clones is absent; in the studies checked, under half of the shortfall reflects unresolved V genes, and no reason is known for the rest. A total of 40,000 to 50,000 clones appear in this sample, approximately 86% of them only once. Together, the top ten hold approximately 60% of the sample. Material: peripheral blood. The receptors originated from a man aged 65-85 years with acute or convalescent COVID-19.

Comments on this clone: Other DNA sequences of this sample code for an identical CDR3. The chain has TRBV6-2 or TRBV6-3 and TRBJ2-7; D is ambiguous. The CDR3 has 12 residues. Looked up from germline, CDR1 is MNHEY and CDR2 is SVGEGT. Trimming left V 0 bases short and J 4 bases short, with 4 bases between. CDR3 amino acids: CASSYSRYEQYF. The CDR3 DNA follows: TGTGCCAGCAGTTACTCGCGTTACGAGCAGTACTTC.

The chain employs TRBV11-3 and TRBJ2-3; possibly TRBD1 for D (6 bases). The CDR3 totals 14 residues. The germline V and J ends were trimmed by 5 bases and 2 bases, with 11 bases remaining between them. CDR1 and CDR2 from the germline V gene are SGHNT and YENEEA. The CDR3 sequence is CASSPDRLTDTQYF. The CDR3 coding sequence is TGTGCCAGCAGCCCTGACAGGCTCACAGATACGCAGTATTTT.

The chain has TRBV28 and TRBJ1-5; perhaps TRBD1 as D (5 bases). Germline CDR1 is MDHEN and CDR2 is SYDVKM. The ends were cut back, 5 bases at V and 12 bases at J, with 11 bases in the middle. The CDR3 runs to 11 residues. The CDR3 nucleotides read TGTGCCAGCAGTCGAAGGGGACTCCAGCATTTT. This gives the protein CASSRRGLQHF.

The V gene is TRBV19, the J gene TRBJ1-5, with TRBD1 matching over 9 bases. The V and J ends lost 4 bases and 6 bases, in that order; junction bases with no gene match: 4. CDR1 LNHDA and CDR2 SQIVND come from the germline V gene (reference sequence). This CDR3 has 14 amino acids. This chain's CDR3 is CASSNRDRAQPQHF. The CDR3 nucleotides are TGTGCCAGTAGTAACCGGGACAGGGCTCAGCCCCAGCATTTT. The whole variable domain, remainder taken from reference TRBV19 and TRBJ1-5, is DGGITQSPKYLFRKEGQNVTLSCEQNLNHDAMYWYRQDPGQGLRLIYYSQIVNDFQKGDIAEGYSVSREKKESFPLTVTSAQKNPTAFYLCASSNRDRAQPQHFGDGTRLSIL.

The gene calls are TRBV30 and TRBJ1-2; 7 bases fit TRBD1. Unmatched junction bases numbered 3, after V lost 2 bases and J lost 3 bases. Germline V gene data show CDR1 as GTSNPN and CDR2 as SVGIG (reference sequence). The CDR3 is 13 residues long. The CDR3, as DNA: TGTGCCTGGAGTCGCCAGGGGGACTATGGCTACACCTTC. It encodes CAWSRQGDYGYTF.

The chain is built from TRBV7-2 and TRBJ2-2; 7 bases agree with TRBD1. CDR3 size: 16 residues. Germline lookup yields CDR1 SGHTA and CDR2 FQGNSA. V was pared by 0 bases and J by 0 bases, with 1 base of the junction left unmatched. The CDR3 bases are TGTGCCAGCAGCTTAGCAGGGACAGCGAACACCGGGGAGCTGTTTTTT. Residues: CASSLAGTANTGELFF. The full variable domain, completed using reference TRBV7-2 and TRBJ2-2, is GAGVSQSPSNKVTEKGKDVELRCDPISGHTALYWYRQSLGQGLEFLIYFQGNSAPDKSGLPSDRFSAERTGGSVSTLTIQRTQQEDSAVYLCASSLAGTANTGELFFGEGSRLTVL.

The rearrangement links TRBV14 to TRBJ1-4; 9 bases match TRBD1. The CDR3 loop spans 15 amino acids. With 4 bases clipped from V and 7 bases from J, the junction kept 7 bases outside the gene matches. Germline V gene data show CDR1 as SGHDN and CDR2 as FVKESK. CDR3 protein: CASSPGDRVGEKLFF. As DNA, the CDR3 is TGTGCCAGCAGCCCTGGGGACAGGGTCGGTGAAAAACTGTTTTTT.

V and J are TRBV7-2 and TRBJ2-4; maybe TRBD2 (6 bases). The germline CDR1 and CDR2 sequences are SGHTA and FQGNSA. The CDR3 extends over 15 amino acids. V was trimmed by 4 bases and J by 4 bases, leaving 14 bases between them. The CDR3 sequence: CASSWFGGEKNIQYF. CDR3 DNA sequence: TGTGCCAGCAGCTGGTTCGGGGGAGAAAAAAACATTCAGTACTTC.

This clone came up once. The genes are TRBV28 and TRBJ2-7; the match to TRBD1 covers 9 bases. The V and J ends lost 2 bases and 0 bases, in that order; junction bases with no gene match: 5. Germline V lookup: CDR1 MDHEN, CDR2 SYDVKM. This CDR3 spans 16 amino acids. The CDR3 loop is CASSLHGTGSSYEQYF. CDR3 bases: TGTGCCAGCAGTTTACACGGGACAGGGAGCTCCTACGAGCAGTACTTC.

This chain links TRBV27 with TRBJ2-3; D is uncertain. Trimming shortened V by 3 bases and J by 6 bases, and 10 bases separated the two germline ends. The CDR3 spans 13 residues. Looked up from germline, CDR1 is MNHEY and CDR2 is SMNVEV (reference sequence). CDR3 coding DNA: TGTGCCAGCAGTTTCGCGGCAAGCGATACGCAGTATTTT. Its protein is CASSFAASDTQYF.

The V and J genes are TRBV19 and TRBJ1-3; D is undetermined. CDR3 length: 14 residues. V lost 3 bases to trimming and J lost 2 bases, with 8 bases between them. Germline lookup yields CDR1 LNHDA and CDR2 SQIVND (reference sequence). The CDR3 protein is CASSMSGAGNTIYF. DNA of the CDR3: TGTGCCAGTAGTATGAGCGGGGCTGGAAACACCATATATTTT. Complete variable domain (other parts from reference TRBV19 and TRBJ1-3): DGGITQSPKYLFRKEGQNVTLSCEQNLNHDAMYWYRQDPGQGLRLIYYSQIVNDFQKGDIAEGYSVSREKKESFPLTVTSAQKNPTAFYLCASSMSGAGNTIYFGEGSWLTVV.

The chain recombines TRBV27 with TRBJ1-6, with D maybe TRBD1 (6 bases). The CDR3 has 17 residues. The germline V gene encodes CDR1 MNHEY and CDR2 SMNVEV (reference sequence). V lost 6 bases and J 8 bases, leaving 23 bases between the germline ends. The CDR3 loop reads CASRVEGGGRVDSPLHF. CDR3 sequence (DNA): TGTGCCAGCAGGGTAGAAGGGGGGGGCAGGGTAGATTCACCCCTCCACTTT.

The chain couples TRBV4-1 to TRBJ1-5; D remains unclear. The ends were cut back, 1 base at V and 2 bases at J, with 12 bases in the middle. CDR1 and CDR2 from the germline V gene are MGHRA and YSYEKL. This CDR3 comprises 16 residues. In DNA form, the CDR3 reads TGCGCCAGCAGCCAAGCTGTGAGTGGTGGCAATCAGCCCCAGCATTTT. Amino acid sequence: CASSQAVSGGNQPQHF.

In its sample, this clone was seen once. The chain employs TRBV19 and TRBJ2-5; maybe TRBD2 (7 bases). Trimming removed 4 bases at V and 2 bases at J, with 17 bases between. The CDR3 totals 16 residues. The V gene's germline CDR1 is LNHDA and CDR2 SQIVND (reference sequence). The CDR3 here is CASSTRQGGGQETQYF. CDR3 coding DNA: TGTGCCAGTAGTACTCGGCAAGGGGGGGGTCAAGAGACCCAGTACTTC.

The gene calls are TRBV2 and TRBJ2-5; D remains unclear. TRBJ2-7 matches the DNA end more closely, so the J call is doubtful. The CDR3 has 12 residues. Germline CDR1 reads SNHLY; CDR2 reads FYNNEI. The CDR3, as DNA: TGTGCCAGCAGACAGCTCTCCTACGAGCAGTACTTC. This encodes CASRQLSYEQYF.

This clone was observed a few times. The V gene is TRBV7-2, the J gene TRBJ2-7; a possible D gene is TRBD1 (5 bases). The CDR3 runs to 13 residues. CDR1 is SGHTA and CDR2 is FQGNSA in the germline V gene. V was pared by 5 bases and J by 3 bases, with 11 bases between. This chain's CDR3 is CASSTRQHYEQYF. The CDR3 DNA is TGTGCCAGCAGCACCCGACAGCACTACGAGCAGTACTTC.